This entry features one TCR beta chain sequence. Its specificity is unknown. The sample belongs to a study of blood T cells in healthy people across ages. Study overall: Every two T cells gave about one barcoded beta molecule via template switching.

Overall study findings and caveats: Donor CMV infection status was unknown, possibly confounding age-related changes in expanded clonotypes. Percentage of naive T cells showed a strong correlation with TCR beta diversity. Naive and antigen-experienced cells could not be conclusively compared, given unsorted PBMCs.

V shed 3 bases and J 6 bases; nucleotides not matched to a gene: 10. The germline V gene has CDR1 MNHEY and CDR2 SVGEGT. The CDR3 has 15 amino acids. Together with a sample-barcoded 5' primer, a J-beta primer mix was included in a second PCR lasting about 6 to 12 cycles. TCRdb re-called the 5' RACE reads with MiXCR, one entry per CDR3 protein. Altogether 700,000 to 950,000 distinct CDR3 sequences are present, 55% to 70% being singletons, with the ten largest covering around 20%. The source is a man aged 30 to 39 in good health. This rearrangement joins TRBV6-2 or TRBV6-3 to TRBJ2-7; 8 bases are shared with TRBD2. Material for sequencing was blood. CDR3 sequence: CASSYPGLGIREQYF. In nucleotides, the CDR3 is TGTGCCAGCAGTTATCCGGGACTAGGGATCCGCGAGCAGTACTTC.